This note documents a single T cell receptor beta chain sequence. The antigen remains undetermined. Trimming cost V 1 base and J 1 base, with 10 bases left between them. CDR3 length equals 14 residues. Germline lookup yields CDR1 SQVTM and CDR2 ANQGSEA. This sample is drawn from a study of CD8+ T cells in alopecia areata. In the study overall: In an open-label trial, patients got 5 to 10 mg tofacitinib twice daily.

Findings of the study overall: Tofacitinib significantly decreased scalp clonality and expanded CD8+ clones among top 100.

RNA was extracted and reverse transcribed into cDNA as the sequencing template. Repertoires were generated with immunoSEQ multiplex PCR, while TCRdb's copy carries only in-frame clones and drops some. The sample includes approximately 160,000 clones, around three fifths of them seen just once. Documented treatment: oral pan-JAK inhibitor, 5-10 mg twice daily. This specimen was CD4+ T cells sorted from blood, taken at week 24, from a patient treated with tofacitinib. V usage is TRBV29-1 and J usage is TRBJ1-1; possibly TRBD1 for D (6 bases). The TCR was taken from a human donor with alopecia areata. The CDR3, as DNA: TGCAGCGTTGAAGTCCAGGGGAAGAACACTGAAGCTTTCTTT. Protein sequence: CSVEVQGKNTEAFF.